Listed below are T cell receptor beta chains from one sample, sequenced in a study of blood T cell repertoires in COVID-19. The assay was immunoSEQ multiplex PCR, and TCRdb's table has in-frame clones only and misses some. Seen here are fewer than 600,000 clones, about 88% observed once, and the top ten hold approximately 0.9%. The specimen sequenced was peripheral blood. The receptors were sampled from a man aged 18 to 29 with COVID-19, enrolled during active disease. The CDR3 runs from the conserved cysteine through the conserved F or W. A D gene is named only where the DNA matches it firmly. Size tells how often a clone was seen (once, few, many) or the class of an expanded clone, and some rows leave it out.

TRBV28,.,.,TRBJ1-4,TGTGCCAGCACCGAGGGACTTAACGCTGAAAAACTGTTTTTT,CASTEGLNAEKLFF
TRBV25-1,.,.,TRBJ2-5,TGTGCCAGCAGTGCGGGTGGGAGGCAAGAGACCCAGTACTTC,CASSAGGRQETQYF
TRBV24-1,TRBD2,.,TRBJ2-1,TGTGCCACCAGTGATTTGGGGGGGGGTGAGCAGTTCTTC,CATSDLGGGEQFF
TRBV11-1,.,.,TRBJ1-1,TGTGCCAGCAGCTTAGAGGCAGGGTACGGCACTGAAGCTTTCTTT,CASSLEAGYGTEAFF
TRBV5-1,.,.,TRBJ2-4,TGCGCCAGCAGCGAGGGCGCGATAGCCAAAAACATTCAGTACTTC,CASSEGAIAKNIQYF
TRBV19,.,.,TRBJ1-2,TGTGCCAGTAGAGCTAATGGGGCCCGGGTTGGCTACACCTTC,CASRANGARVGYTF
TRBV7-9,.,.,TRBJ2-3,TGTGCCAGCAGCTTGGTAGGGGGGGAGATAGGAGATACGCAGTATTTT,CASSLVGGEIGDTQYF
TRBV5-1,TRBD1,.,TRBJ1-5,TGCGCCAGCAGCTTGGCGGGGACAGGGCAGCCCCAGCATTTT,CASSLAGTGQPQHF
TRBV4-1,TRBD1,.,TRBJ2-1,TGCGCCAGCAGCCTAGGAAGGGGGCCAGCTAGGAATGAGCAGTTCTTC,CASSLGRGPARNEQFF
TRBV6-1,TRBD1,.,TRBJ2-2,TGTGCCAGCAGTGAAGAAAGACCGGGACAGAGATTCACCGGGGAGCTGTTTTTT,CASSEERPGQRFTGELFF
TRBV7-9,TRBD2,.,TRBJ2-1,TGTGCCAGCAGCTTACTAGCGGGGCCACTTAATGAGCAGTTCTTC,CASSLLAGPLNEQFF
TRBV3-1/TRBV3-2,.,.,TRBJ2-7,TGTGCCAGCAGTGCAACGGGTTATGAGCAGTACTTC,CASSATGYEQYF
TRBV19,TRBD1,.,TRBJ1-1,TGTGCCAGTATAGGGACTTCGACAGGGGTCACTGAAGCTTTCTTT,CASIGTSTGVTEAFF
TRBV30,.,.,TRBJ1-1,TGTGCCTGGAGCGACAGCTACTTGAACACTGAAGCTTTCTTT,CAWSDSYLNTEAFF
TRBV4-2,TRBD2,.,TRBJ2-7,TGTGCCAGCAGCCAAGATATAGCGGGAAGCGACGAGCAGTACTTC,CASSQDIAGSDEQYF
TRBV4-1,TRBD1,.,TRBJ2-1,TGCGCCAGCAGCCTAGGGACAGGGAACTACAATGAGCAGTTCTTC,CASSLGTGNYNEQFF
TRBV5-1,TRBD1,.,TRBJ2-7,TGCGCCAGCAGCTCCGGGACAGTCCTCTACGAGCAGTACTTC,CASSSGTVLYEQYF
TRBV27,.,.,TRBJ1-5,TGTGCCAGCAGTTTAGGGCCAGGGTGGGGAACCAATCAGCCCCAGCATTTT,CASSLGPGWGTNQPQHF
TRBV6-5,.,.,TRBJ1-5,TGTGCCAGCAGTCTATTTGGGACTTCCAATCAGCCCCAGCATTTT,CASSLFGTSNQPQHF
TRBV7-9,TRBD1,.,TRBJ2-5,TGTGCCAGCAGCTTCAGGGGGCCCCAAGAGACCCAGTACTTC,CASSFRGPQETQYF
TRBV6-5,TRBD2,many,TRBJ2-1,TGTGCCAGCAGTCACTACGGGAGTAGCGGGGGGGAAAGTCAGTTCTTC,CASSHYGSSGGESQFF
TRBV19,.,.,TRBJ1-6,TGTGCCAGCTGCTCAGGGACCTATAATTCACCCCTCCACTTT,CASCSGTYNSPLHF
TRBV10-2,TRBD1,once,TRBJ2-1,TGCGCCAGCAGCGAGTACAGGGGTGGGAATGAGCAGTTCTTC,CASSEYRGGNEQFF
TRBV6-1,.,.,TRBJ1-4,TGTGCCAGCAGTGAACGGGTGGAGTATGAAAAACTGTTTTTT,CASSERVEYEKLFF
TRBV5-8,.,.,TRBJ1-2,TGTGCCAGCAGCTTGGTTGTGGGCGTGGGCCTTGGCTACACCTTC,CASSLVVGVGLGYTF
TRBV19,.,.,TRBJ2-3,TGTGCCAGTAGTATCGCCCGGGCAGATACGCAGTATTTT,CASSIARADTQYF
TRBV2,.,.,TRBJ2-7,TGTGCCAGCAGCCAGGACAGCTCCTACGAGCAGTACTTC,CASSQDSSYEQYF
TRBV19,.,.,TRBJ2-1,TGTGCCAGTACCCCAGGCCGACAAGAGCAGTTCTTC,CASTPGRQEQFF
TRBV7-8,TRBD2,.,TRBJ2-7,TGTGCCAGCAGCTTAGGTGGCGGGGGGAGCGAGCAGTACTTC,CASSLGGGGSEQYF
TRBV15,.,.,TRBJ2-1,TGTGCCACCAGCGGGACTCCGATGGGCAATGAGCAGTTCTTC,CATSGTPMGNEQFF
TRBV19,.,.,TRBJ2-6,TGTGCCAGTAGTATGGGTTCCGGGAGCTCTGGGGCCAACGTCCTGACTTTC,CASSMGSGSSGANVLTF
TRBV10-3,TRBD1,.,TRBJ2-7,TGTGCCATCAAGAAGGGACAGGGGAAGATGGAGCAGTACTTC,CAIKKGQGKMEQYF
TRBV7-8,.,.,TRBJ2-5,TGTGCCAGCAGCCCAACCGCGGGAGAGACCCAGTACTTC,CASSPTAGETQYF
TRBV10-3,.,.,TRBJ2-5,TGTGCCACCGCCAGCAGGGTTGAAGAGACCCAGTACTTC,CATASRVEETQYF
TRBV2,TRBD2,.,TRBJ2-1,TGTGCCAGCAGTGGAACTAGCGAAAGCTCCTACAATGAGCAGTTCTTC,CASSGTSESSYNEQFF